A single sample is the source of the 29 T cell receptor beta chains below, sequenced in a study of blood T cell repertoires in COVID-19. Assay: immunoSEQ multiplex PCR; the TCRdb copy retains only in-frame clones and omits some. Of more than 150,000 clones in the sample, 89% were seen once. The sequenced sample consisted of peripheral blood. These receptors were collected from a man in his forties with acute or convalescent COVID-19.

There are a few counts of this clone. The rearrangement links TRBV5-6 to TRBJ2-2; maybe TRBD1 (5 bases). The CDR3 covers 15 residues. Germline V CDR1 and CDR2: SGHDT, YYEEEE. V lost 2 bases to trimming and J lost 3 bases, with 11 bases between them. CDR3 protein: CASSLIRGYTGELFF. The CDR3 DNA reads as TGTGCCAGCAGCTTAATAAGGGGTTACACCGGGGAGCTGTTTTTT.

The chain couples TRBV6-2 or TRBV6-3 to TRBJ2-1; D not certain. The germline V and J ends were trimmed by 4 bases and 4 bases, with 8 bases remaining between them. The V gene's germline CDR1 is MNHEY and CDR2 SVGEGT. The CDR3 consists of 13 residues. The CDR3 DNA sequence: TGTGCCAGCAGTTTCGGAGTATACAATGAGCAGTTCTTC. Translated: CASSFGVYNEQFF.

This chain connects TRBV7-6 to TRBJ1-4; 8 bases are a match to TRBD1. The CDR3 totals 17 residues. The germline gives CDR1 SGHVS, CDR2 FNYEAQ. J was trimmed by 7 bases and V by 6 bases; bases with no gene match: 16. For the CDR3, the DNA is TGTGCCAGCAGAAAGACCCAGGCAGGGGGCGGAGGTGAAAAACTGTTTTTT. Amino acid sequence: CASRKTQAGGGGEKLFF. The variable domain in full, completed from reference TRBV7-6 and TRBJ1-4, reads GAGVSQSPRYKVTKRGQDVALRCDPISGHVSLYWYRQALGQGPEFLTYFNYEAQQDKSGLPNDRFSAERPEGSISTLTIQRTEQRDSAMYRCASRKTQAGGGGEKLFFGSGTQLSVL.

The chain combines TRBV4-2 with TRBJ2-1; 11 bases map to TRBD2. V dropped 4 bases and J dropped 6; count of bases not matched to a gene: 11. CDR3 length equals 17 residues. Germline V gene lookup returns CDR1 LGHNA and CDR2 YNFKEQ. The CDR3 nucleotides read TGTGCCAGCAGCCTAGAGCGGGGACTAGCGGACCTCAATGAGCAGTTCTTC. Amino acids: CASSLERGLADLNEQFF.

The CDR3 is CASSQGRTSTYEQYF. Here the CDR3 DNA reads TGCGCCAGCAGCCAAGGGCGGACTAGCACCTACGAGCAGTACTTC. The chain recombines TRBV4-3 with TRBJ2-7; 8 bases fit TRBD2. The V gene end was trimmed by 1 base and the J gene end by 2 bases; junction bases not matched to a gene: 4. The germline gives CDR1 LGHNA, CDR2 YSLEER. CDR3 length: 15 amino acids.

V gene TRBV15 combines with J gene TRBJ2-3, with D maybe TRBD2 (6 bases). The germline V and J ends were trimmed by 4 bases and 15 bases, with 23 bases remaining between them. The CDR3 extends over 14 amino acids. CDR1 and CDR2 (germline): LNHNV, YYDKDF (reference sequence). In nucleotides, the CDR3 is TGTGCCACCAGCACCACCCCGGGAGACCCAAGGGAATATTTT. Amino acids: CATSTTPGDPREYF.

This clone has just one count. This specimen includes other DNA sequences encoding the same CDR3. The rearrangement links TRBV5-4 to TRBJ2-3; D is undetermined. Germline CDR1 is SGHNT and CDR2 is YYREEE (reference sequence). The CDR3 is 13 amino acids. V lost 0 bases and J lost 1, with 3 bases in between. This CDR3 is CASSLAGTDTQYF. CDR3 in DNA: TGTGCCAGCAGCTTGGCCGGCACAGATACGCAGTATTTT.

The V call is TRBV14, the J call TRBJ2-1; D is possibly TRBD1 (6 bases). This CDR3 contains 16 residues. Trimming cost V 1 base and J 4 bases, with 14 bases left between them. Germline V gene data show CDR1 as SGHDN and CDR2 as FVKESK. In DNA form, the CDR3 reads TGTGCCAGCAGCCAAGTTTGGGGGACACAATACAATGAGCAGTTCTTC. The encoded protein is CASSQVWGTQYNEQFF. Full variable domain (outside the CDR3, taken from reference TRBV14 and TRBJ2-1): EAGVTQFPSHSVIEKGQTVTLRCDPISGHDNLYWYRRVMGKEIKFLLHFVKESKQDESGMPNNRFLAERTGGTYSTLKVQPAELEDSGVYFCASSQVWGTQYNEQFFGPGTRLTVL.

The CDR3 bases are TGCGCCAGCAGCCCGGGACAGGGGGCAATGGAAGGTACTGAAGCTTTCTTT. It yields the protein CASSPGQGAMEGTEAFF. The V call is TRBV5-1, the J call TRBJ1-1; 12 bases agree with TRBD1. With 4 bases clipped from V and 5 bases from J, the junction kept 12 bases outside the gene matches. Per the germline V gene, CDR1 is SGHRS and CDR2 is YFSETQ. CDR3 length: 17 residues.

This clone appeared a single time. CDR3 DNA: TGTGCCAGCAGTTCCGGACTAAACACAGATACGCAGTATTTT. Protein: CASSSGLNTDTQYF. This rearrangement joins TRBV27 to TRBJ2-3; perhaps TRBD2 as D (6 bases). The CDR3 extends over 14 amino acids. From germline, CDR1 is MNHEY and CDR2 SMNVEV (reference sequence). V dropped 4 bases and J dropped 2 bases, with 10 bases sitting between them.

This chain uses TRBV7-9 with TRBJ1-2; TRBD1 matches at 7 bases. The germline gives CDR1 SEHNR, CDR2 FQNEAQ (reference sequence). The CDR3 has 13 residues. Germline trimming cut 2 bases from V and 6 bases from J; bases unmatched to any gene: 3. This CDR3 reads CASSLQGGDGYTF. CDR3 DNA: TGTGCCAGCAGCTTACAGGGGGGAGATGGCTACACCTTC.

Turning to this clone: Different DNA sequences within this sample yield the same CDR3. The CDR3 region is CASSETGYQETQYF. The CDR3 DNA reads TGCGCCAGCAGTGAGACAGGATACCAAGAGACCCAGTACTTC. The chain carries TRBV10-2 and TRBJ2-5; TRBD1 is a possible D gene (5 bases). Trimming removed 2 bases at V and 0 bases at J, with 7 bases between. CDR1 is WSHSY, CDR2 SAAADI, per germline. This CDR3 is built from 14 residues.

The chain couples TRBV2 to TRBJ2-3; 11 bases map to TRBD1. The V gene's germline CDR1 is SNHLY and CDR2 FYNNEI. The CDR3 contains 16 residues. With V trimmed by 5 bases and J by 9 bases, 13 bases remained unmatched. The CDR3, as DNA: TGTGCCAGCAGTAAGGGACAGGGGGACTTTAAGGTCACGCAGTATTTT. It specifies CASSKGQGDFKVTQYF.

With respect to this clone: The sample contains more than one DNA sequence encoding this CDR3. V gene TRBV7-2 combines with J gene TRBJ1-6; 7 nucleotides align to TRBD1. This CDR3 spans 14 amino acids. Trimming took 5 bases from V and 4 from J; bases not matched to a gene: 2. Germline values: CDR1 SGHTA, CDR2 FQGNSA. CDR3 in DNA: TGTGCCAGCAGCCTACAGGGGTATAATTCACCCCTCCACTTT. Translated: CASSLQGYNSPLHF.

The chain combines TRBV3-1 (or the pseudogene TRBV3-2) with TRBJ1-6; weak D call: TRBD1 (5 bases). Germline V gene data show CDR1 as LGHDT and CDR2 as YNNKEL (reference sequence). The CDR3 spans 15 residues. With 4 bases removed from V and 7 bases from J, the gap between germline ends came to 14 bases. The CDR3 DNA reads TGTGCCAGCAGCCCGACAGTGGGTAGGAATTCACCCCTCCACTTT. It specifies CASSPTVGRNSPLHF.

The chain carries TRBV2 and TRBJ2-7; tentatively, D is TRBD2 (5 bases). Trimming shortened V by 7 bases and J by 5 bases, and 6 bases separated the two germline ends. This CDR3 is built from 10 residues. CDR1 SNHLY and CDR2 FYNNEI come from the germline V gene. CDR3 amino acids: CASTGNEQYF. The CDR3 DNA is TGTGCCAGCACGGGGAACGAGCAGTACTTC.

This chain links TRBV11-2 with TRBJ2-1; weak D call: TRBD1 (6 bases). The germline V gene has CDR1 SGHAT and CDR2 FQNNGV. The CDR3 contains 14 residues. V shed 3 bases and J shed 10 bases, with 16 bases lying between them. CDR3 in DNA: TGTGCCAGCAGCTTCACAGGGCCAATGAGGGAGCAGTTCTTC. Translating it yields CASSFTGPMREQFF.

This chain uses TRBV7-2 with TRBJ1-4; D is perhaps TRBD1 (6 bases). The CDR3 spans 16 residues. V lost 2 bases to trimming and J lost 0 bases, with 10 bases between them. The V gene's germline CDR1 is SGHTA and CDR2 FQGNSA. The CDR3 bases are TGTGCCAGCAGCTTAAGGCCAGGGGCAACTAATGAAAAACTGTTTTTT. Translating gives CASSLRPGATNEKLFF.

The CDR3 DNA reads TGTGCCAGCAGTCCCTTAGCGTCAGATACGCAGTATTTT. Translated: CASSPLASDTQYF. V usage is TRBV12-3 or TRBV12-4 and J usage is TRBJ2-3, with D possibly being TRBD2 (5 bases). V shed 5 bases and J shed 4 bases, with 10 bases lying between them. The CDR3 has 13 amino acids.

This chain connects TRBV7-8 to TRBJ1-3; D is unclear. The CDR3 contains 15 residues. Germline values: CDR1 SGHVS, CDR2 FQNEAQ. Deletions cut 0 bases from V and 0 bases from J, with 6 bases between. CDR3 residues: CASSLAVSSGNTIYF. The CDR3 region has the DNA TGTGCCAGCAGCTTAGCGGTCAGCTCTGGAAACACCATATATTTT. Complete variable domain (other parts from reference TRBV7-8 and TRBJ1-3): GAGVSQSPRYKVAKRGQDVALRCDPISGHVSLFWYQQALGQGPEFLTYFQNEAQLDKSGLPSDRFFAERPEGSVSTLKIQRTQQEDSAVYLCASSLAVSSGNTIYFGEGSWLTVV.

Written as DNA, the CDR3 is TGCGCCAGCAGCTTATTCGGGATCTCGTACAATGAGCAGTTCTTC. It specifies CASSLFGISYNEQFF. The V gene is TRBV5-1, the J gene TRBJ2-1; D possibly corresponds to TRBD2 (5 bases). The CDR3 length is 15 residues. Germline values: CDR1 SGHRS, CDR2 YFSETQ. V lost 2 bases and J lost 4, with 13 bases in between.

This clone came up once. The chain recombines TRBV5-8 with TRBJ2-3, with TRBD2 matching 7 bases. The CDR3 contains 18 residues. Trimming took 0 bases from V and 1 from J; bases not matched to a gene: 11. Germline CDR1 and CDR2: SGHTS and YDEGEE. CDR3 region: CASSLEFSGAGGTDTQYF. As DNA, the CDR3 is TGTGCCAGCAGCTTGGAGTTCAGCGGGGCAGGCGGCACAGATACGCAGTATTTT.

CDR3 region: CATSRVGQPYGYTF. The DNA of the CDR3 is TGTGCCACCAGCAGAGTGGGACAGCCCTATGGCTACACCTTC. The chain couples TRBV15 to TRBJ1-2; 7 nucleotides agree with TRBD1. Germline CDR1 and CDR2: LNHNV and YYDKDF (reference sequence). This CDR3 contains 14 residues. With 1 base clipped from V and 4 bases from J, the junction kept 3 bases outside the gene matches.

V usage is TRBV28 and J usage is TRBJ1-2, with D perhaps matching TRBD1 (5 bases). Germline V gene data show CDR1 as MDHEN and CDR2 as SYDVKM. Trimming removed 4 bases at V and 8 bases at J, with 20 bases between. CDR3 length equals 15 residues. CDR3 DNA sequence: TGTGCCAGCAGTTCCATAGGGGAGGGCCCCGGAGGCTACACCTTC. Translation: CASSSIGEGPGGYTF.

The V gene is TRBV15, the J gene TRBJ1-1, with a tentative D call TRBD1 (5 bases). The V gene lost 0 bases and the J gene lost 5 bases, with 10 bases spanning the gap. From germline, CDR1 is LNHNV and CDR2 YYDKDF (reference sequence). This CDR3 region has 14 residues. The CDR3 DNA reads TGTGCCACCAGCAGAGATTTACGGGGGACTGAAGCTTTCTTT. Translating it yields CATSRDLRGTEAFF.

The gene calls are TRBV12-5 and TRBJ1-1; D is unclear. Germline V gene lookup returns CDR1 LGHNT and CDR2 FRNRAP. The ends were cut back, 5 bases at V and 7 bases at J, with 8 bases in the middle. This CDR3 spans 11 amino acids. The CDR3 here is CASGLYSEAFF. The DNA for the CDR3 is TGTGCTAGTGGTCTCTATAGTGAAGCTTTCTTT.

The chain uses TRBV29-1 and TRBJ2-7; 7 bases fit TRBD1. After removal of 5 bases from V and 0 bases from J, the junction contained 16 bases not matched to a gene. The CDR3 consists of 17 residues. CDR1 and CDR2 from the germline V gene are SQVTM and ANQGSEA. The CDR3 sequence is CSVYGPGGYPSSYEQYF. CDR3 sequence (DNA): TGCAGCGTTTATGGCCCAGGGGGTTATCCGAGCTCCTACGAGCAGTACTTC.

The rearrangement uses TRBV30 and TRBJ2-3, with 8 positions matching TRBD1. The CDR3 totals 14 residues. CDR1 and CDR2 (germline): GTSNPN, SVGIG (reference sequence). V was pared by 0 bases and J by 3 bases, with 2 bases of the junction left unmatched. Here the CDR3 DNA reads TGTGCCTGGAGTGTAACAGGGGGAACAGATACGCAGTATTTT. It codes for CAWSVTGGTDTQYF.

The chain couples TRBV9 to TRBJ1-6; 9 positions match TRBD1. Per the germline V gene, CDR1 is SGDLS and CDR2 is YYNGEE. Trimming at V came to 0 bases and at J to 10 bases, leaving 8 bases not matched to a gene. The CDR3 length is 16 residues. The DNA for the CDR3 is TGTGCCAGCAGCGTAGAAGGGGGGACAGGGCACTCACCCCTCCACTTT. Its translation is CASSVEGGTGHSPLHF.